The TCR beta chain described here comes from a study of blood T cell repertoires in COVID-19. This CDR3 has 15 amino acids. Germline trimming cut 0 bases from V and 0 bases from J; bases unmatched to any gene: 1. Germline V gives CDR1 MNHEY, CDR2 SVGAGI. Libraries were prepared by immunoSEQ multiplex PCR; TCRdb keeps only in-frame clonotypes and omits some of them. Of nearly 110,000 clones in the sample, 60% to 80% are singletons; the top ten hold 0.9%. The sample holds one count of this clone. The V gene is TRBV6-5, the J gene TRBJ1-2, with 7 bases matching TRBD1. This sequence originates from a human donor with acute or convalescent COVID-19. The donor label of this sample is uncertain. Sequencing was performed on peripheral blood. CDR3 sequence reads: CASSYSRGPNYGYTF. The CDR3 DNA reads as TGTGCCAGCAGTTACTCAAGGGGGCCTAACTATGGCTACACCTTC.